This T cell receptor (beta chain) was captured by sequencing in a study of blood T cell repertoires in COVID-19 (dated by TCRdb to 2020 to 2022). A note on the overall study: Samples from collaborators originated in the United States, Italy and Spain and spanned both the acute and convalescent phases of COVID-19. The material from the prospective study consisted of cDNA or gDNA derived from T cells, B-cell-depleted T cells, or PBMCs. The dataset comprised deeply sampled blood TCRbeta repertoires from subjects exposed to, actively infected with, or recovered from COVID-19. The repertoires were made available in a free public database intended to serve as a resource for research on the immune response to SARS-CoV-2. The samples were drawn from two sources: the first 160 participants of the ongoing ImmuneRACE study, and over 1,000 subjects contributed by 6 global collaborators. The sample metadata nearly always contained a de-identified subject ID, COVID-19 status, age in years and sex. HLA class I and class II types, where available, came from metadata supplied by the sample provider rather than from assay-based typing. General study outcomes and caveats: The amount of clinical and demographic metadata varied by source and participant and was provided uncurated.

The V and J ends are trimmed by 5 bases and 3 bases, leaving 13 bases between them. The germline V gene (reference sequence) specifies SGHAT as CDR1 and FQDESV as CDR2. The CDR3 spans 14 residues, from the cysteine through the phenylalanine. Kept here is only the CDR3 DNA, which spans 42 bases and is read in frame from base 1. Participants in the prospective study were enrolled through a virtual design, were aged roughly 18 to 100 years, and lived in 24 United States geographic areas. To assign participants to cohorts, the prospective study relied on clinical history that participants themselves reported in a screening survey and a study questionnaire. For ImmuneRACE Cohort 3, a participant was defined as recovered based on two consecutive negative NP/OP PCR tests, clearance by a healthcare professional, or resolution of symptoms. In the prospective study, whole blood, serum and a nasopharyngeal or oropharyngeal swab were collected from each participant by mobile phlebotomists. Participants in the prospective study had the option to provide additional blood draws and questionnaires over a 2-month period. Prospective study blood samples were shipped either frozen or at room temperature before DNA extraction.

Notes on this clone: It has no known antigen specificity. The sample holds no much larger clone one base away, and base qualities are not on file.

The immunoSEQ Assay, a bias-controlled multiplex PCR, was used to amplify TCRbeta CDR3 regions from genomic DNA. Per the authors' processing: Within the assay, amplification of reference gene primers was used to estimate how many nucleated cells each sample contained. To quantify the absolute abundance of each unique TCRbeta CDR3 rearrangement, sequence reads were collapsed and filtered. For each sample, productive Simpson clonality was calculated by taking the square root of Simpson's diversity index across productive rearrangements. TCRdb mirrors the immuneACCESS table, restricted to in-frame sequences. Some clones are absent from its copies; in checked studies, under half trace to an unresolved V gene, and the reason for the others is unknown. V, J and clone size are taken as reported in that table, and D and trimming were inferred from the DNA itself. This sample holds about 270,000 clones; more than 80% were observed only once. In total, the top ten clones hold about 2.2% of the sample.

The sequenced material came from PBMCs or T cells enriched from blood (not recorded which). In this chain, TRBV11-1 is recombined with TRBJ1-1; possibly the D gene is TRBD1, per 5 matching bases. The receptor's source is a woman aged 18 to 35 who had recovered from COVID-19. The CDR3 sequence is CASSPLGGDTEAFF. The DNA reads TGTGCCAGCAGCCCCCTGGGAGGGGACACTGAAGCTTTCTTT.